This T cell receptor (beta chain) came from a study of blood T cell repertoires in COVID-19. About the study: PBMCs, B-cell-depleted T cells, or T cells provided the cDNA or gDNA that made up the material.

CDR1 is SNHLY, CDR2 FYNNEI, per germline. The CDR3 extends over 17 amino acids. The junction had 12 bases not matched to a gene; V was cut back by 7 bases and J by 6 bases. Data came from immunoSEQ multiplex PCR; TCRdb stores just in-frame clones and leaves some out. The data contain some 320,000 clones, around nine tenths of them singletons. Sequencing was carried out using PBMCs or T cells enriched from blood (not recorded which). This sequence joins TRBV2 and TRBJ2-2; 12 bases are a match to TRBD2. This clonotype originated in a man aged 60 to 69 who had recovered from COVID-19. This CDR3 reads CASIGGPSGGAAGELFF. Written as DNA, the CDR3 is TGTGCCAGCATTGGAGGTCCTAGCGGGGGGGCGGCCGGGGAGCTGTTTTTT.